The 17 T cell receptor beta chains reported below all come from one sample, sequenced in a study of CDR3 diversity in severe acne. One entry per CDR3 protein results from TCRdb running MiXCR on the PCR reads. The sample has 84,000 or so distinct CDR3 sequences, roughly 52% seen once. Material for sequencing was blood. The source of these receptors is a male donor in good health, serving as a control.

The rearrangement joins TRBV4-1 to TRBJ2-7; 12 nucleotides align to TRBD1. Germline V gene lookup returns CDR1 MGHRA and CDR2 YSYEKL. V was clipped by 4 bases and J by 2 bases; unmatched bases: 12. CDR3 size: 18 residues. The CDR3 is CASSPRGDRGQHPYEQYF. The CDR3 region has the DNA TGCGCCAGCAGCCCCCGGGGGGACAGGGGGCAACACCCCTACGAGCAGTACTTC.

For this clonotype: The germline gene is not matched at one end of the junction; a read error may be the cause. The chain uses TRBV2 and TRBJ2-3, with 8 bases aligning to TRBD2. The CDR3 is made up of 15 amino acids. The germline CDR1 and CDR2 sequences are SNHLY and FYNNEI. In DNA, the CDR3 is TGTGCCAGCAGCGTTCCCAGGACTAGCACAGATCCGCAGTATTTT. Its translation is CASSVPRTSTDPQYF.

This clonotype was detected ten times or more. CDR3 bases: TGCGCCAGCAGCCAGGCGGGGGAAATCTATGGCTACACCTTC. This codes for CASSQAGEIYGYTF. The chain has TRBV4-1 and TRBJ1-2; possible D gene TRBD1, 5 bases. Deletions cut 3 bases from V and 4 bases from J, with 12 bases between. Germline V gene sequence: CDR1 MGHRA, CDR2 YSYEKL. The CDR3 is 14 amino acids.

This clonotype was counted many times. The chain carries TRBV7-9 and TRBJ2-6; no definite D call. This CDR3 comprises 17 residues. Germline CDR1 is SEHNR and CDR2 is FQNEAQ (reference sequence). V dropped 1 base and J dropped 2 bases, with 12 bases sitting between them. CDR3 residues: CASSLVRLGTGANVLTF. The CDR3 DNA is TGTGCCAGCAGCTTAGTGCGGTTGGGGACTGGGGCCAACGTCCTGACTTTC.

The chain couples TRBV6-1 to TRBJ2-3; 7 bases agree with TRBD2. There are 15 residues in the CDR3. V shed 2 bases and J 5 bases; nucleotides not matched to a gene: 7. CDR1 is MNHNS, CDR2 SASEGT, per germline. The CDR3 is CASSESPWEGDTQYF. The CDR3 DNA follows: TGTGCCAGCAGTGAATCGCCCTGGGAGGGAGATACGCAGTATTTT.

This clonotype was seen repeatedly, ten times or more. The chain employs TRBV10-3 and TRBJ1-2; TRBD1 aligns across 9 bases. The CDR3 extends over 14 amino acids. Unmatched junction bases numbered 8, after V lost 10 bases and J lost 2 bases. Germline CDR1 and CDR2: ENHRY and SYGVKD. This CDR3 is CATVPGQGNYGYTF. The DNA of the CDR3 is TGTGCCACCGTGCCGGGACAGGGCAACTATGGCTACACCTTC.

CDR3 DNA sequence: TGTGCCAGCAGCCTGGGGGCCCAAGAGACCCAGTACTTC. Protein: CASSLGAQETQYF. The chain has TRBV2 and TRBJ2-5, with D possibly matching TRBD1 (6 bases). V was pared by 6 bases and J by 1 base, with 9 bases between. The CDR3 length is 13 residues. Germline assignment: CDR1 SNHLY and CDR2 FYNNEI.

J is TRBJ2-7 and V is TRBV19, with TRBD2 matching 11 bases. The CDR3 has 14 amino acids. Unmatched junction bases numbered 7, after V lost 10 bases and J lost 2 bases. Germline assignment: CDR1 LNHDA and CDR2 SQIVND (reference sequence). Here the CDR3 DNA reads TGTGCCACCGGGCTAGCGGGGGGCCCCTACGAGCAGTACTTC. Translated: CATGLAGGPYEQYF.

This clonotype was counted only a few times. A much larger clone differs by one base, so this may be a read error. The chain combines TRBV7-6 with TRBJ1-1; D is uncertain. The CDR3 extends over 15 amino acids. In germline, CDR1 is SGHVS, CDR2 FNYEAQ. The chain's CDR3 is CASSFSGGSGGETFF. The CDR3 nucleotides read TGTGCCAGCAGCTTTTCAGGCGGCTCGGGTGGTGAAACTTTCTTT. Complete variable domain (other parts from reference TRBV7-6 and TRBJ1-1): GAGVSQSPRYKVTKRGQDVALRCDPISGHVSLYWYRQALGQGPEFLTYFNYEAQQDKSGLPNDRFSAERPEGSISTLTIQRTEQRDSAMYRCASSFSGGSGGETFFGQGTRLTVV.

This chain connects TRBV7-9 to TRBJ2-1; D not resolved. CDR3 length: 15 residues. Germline loops: CDR1 SEHNR, CDR2 FQNEAQ (reference sequence). Trimming pared 1 base from V and 10 bases from J, leaving 17 bases between. The CDR3 is CASSLDGRDAYEQFF. CDR3 nucleotide sequence: TGTGCCAGCAGCTTAGACGGCCGAGACGCATACGAGCAGTTCTTC.

The CDR3 here is CASSDRGRRSAFF. The CDR3 DNA reads TGTGCCAGCAGCGACAGGGGGAGAAGGTCGGCTTTCTTT. The chain combines TRBV7-2 with TRBJ1-1, with TRBD1 matching over 9 bases. Trimming removed 5 bases from V and 11 bases from J; junction bases left unmatched: 9. The V gene's germline CDR1 is SGHTA and CDR2 FQGNSA. This CDR3 has 13 residues. The variable domain in full, with the rest retrieved from reference TRBV7-2 and TRBJ1-1, is GAGVSQSPSNKVTEKGKDVELRCDPISGHTALYWYRQSLGQGLEFLIYFQGNSAPDKSGLPSDRFSAERTGGSVSTLTIQRTQQEDSAVYLCASSDRGRRSAFFGQGTRLTVV.

This clonotype qualifies as medium-sized. The chain recombines TRBV7-9 with TRBJ2-1; 7 nucleotides match TRBD2. CDR1 SEHNR and CDR2 FQNEAQ come from the germline V gene (reference sequence). The CDR3 consists of 15 residues. V lost 5 bases and J lost 5; bases outside the gene matches: 9. The CDR3 reads CASSPPAGNDNEQFF. The CDR3 DNA is TGTGCCAGCAGCCCGCCAGCGGGGAACGACAATGAGCAGTTCTTC.

The CDR3 is CAPPCSYEQYF. Here the CDR3 DNA reads TGTGCACCTCCGTGCTCCTACGAGCAGTACTTC. The gene calls are TRBV2 and TRBJ2-7; D is uncertain. CDR1 is SNHLY and CDR2 is FYNNEI in the germline V gene. The CDR3 loop spans 11 amino acids.

This clonotype appeared many times. The J gene is TRBJ2-7, the V gene TRBV4-2; possible D gene TRBD2, 6 bases. V was trimmed by 0 bases and J by 4 bases, leaving 13 bases between them. CDR3 length equals 15 residues. CDR1 is LGHNA and CDR2 is YNFKEQ in the germline V gene. The CDR3 bases are TGTGCCAGCAGCCAAGATCGGGGGAGTGGTTACGAGCAGTACTTC. Translated, it gives CASSQDRGSGYEQYF.

The J gene is TRBJ1-2, the V gene TRBV30; D is ambiguous. CDR1 and CDR2 from the germline V gene are GTSNPN and SVGIG (reference sequence). There are 12 residues in the CDR3. V lost 2 bases and J 5 bases, leaving 9 bases between the germline ends. This CDR3 is CAWSRSRYGYTF. As DNA, the CDR3 is TGTGCCTGGAGTAGGTCCCGTTATGGCTACACCTTC. The full variable domain, rest sourced from reference TRBV30 and TRBJ1-2, is SQTIHQWPATLVQPVGSPLSLECTVEGTSNPNLYWYRQAAGRGLQLLFYSVGIGQISSEVPQNLSASRPQDRQFILSSKKLLLSDSGFYLCAWSRSRYGYTFGSGTRLTVV.

J is TRBJ1-2 and V is TRBV11-1; D is ambiguous. Germline CDR1 SGHAT, CDR2 FQDESV (reference sequence). Trimming cost V 2 bases and J 6 bases, with 4 bases left between them. The CDR3 is 11 amino acids. CDR3 DNA sequence: TGTGCCAGCAGCTTATTGGATGGCTACACCTTC. Protein: CASSLLDGYTF.

Comments on this clonotype: Mismatch with germline at one junction end may stem from a read error. The chain combines TRBV20-1 with TRBJ2-5, with D possibly being TRBD1 (6 bases). CDR3 size: 13 residues. Germline V lookup: CDR1 DFQATT, CDR2 SNEGSKA (reference sequence). DNA of the CDR3: TGCAGTGCTTGCCGGGACAACCAAGTGACCCAGTACTTC. This gives the protein CSACRDNQVTQYF.